Following are 5 T cell receptor beta chains from one sample sequenced in a study of blood T cell repertoires in COVID-19. The repertoire was sequenced with immunoSEQ multiplex PCR; TCRdb's copy has only in-frame clones and lacks some. The repertoire holds fewer than 300,000 clones, with roughly 85% as singletons. The sequencing input was peripheral blood. The receptors here all came from a woman in her fifties or sixties who had recovered from COVID-19.

The chain employs TRBV19 and TRBJ2-1; 8 positions agree with TRBD2. The junction had 4 bases not matched to a gene; V was cut back by 7 bases and J by 2 bases. The CDR3 length is 14 residues. Germline CDR1 reads LNHDA; CDR2 reads SQIVND (reference sequence). The CDR3 DNA reads as TGTGCCAGTAACCCGGGGGGGCCCTACAATGAGCAGTTCTTC. It specifies CASNPGGPYNEQFF. Full variable domain (missing parts from reference TRBV19 and TRBJ2-1): DGGITQSPKYLFRKEGQNVTLSCEQNLNHDAMYWYRQDPGQGLRLIYYSQIVNDFQKGDIAEGYSVSREKKESFPLTVTSAQKNPTAFYLCASNPGGPYNEQFFGPGTRLTVL.

The rearrangement links TRBV4-3 to TRBJ1-2, with 7 bases fitting TRBD1. The CDR3 covers 17 residues. Germline V gene lookup returns CDR1 LGHNA and CDR2 YSLEER. V lost 0 bases to trimming and J lost 4 bases; unmatched junction nucleotides: 11. As DNA, the CDR3 is TGCGCCAGCAGCCAAGAATCGGCCGGACAGGCTCTCTATGGCTACACCTTC. This encodes CASSQESAGQALYGYTF.

The CDR3 DNA is TGTGCCAGCAGCCAATCTCCCAACTTTAATAATTCACCCCTCCACTTT. Encoded protein: CASSQSPNFNNSPLHF. The J gene is TRBJ1-6, the V gene TRBV16; D uncertain. This CDR3 spans 16 amino acids. V was clipped by 0 bases and J by 5 bases, with 11 bases between them. Germline V gives CDR1 KGHSY, CDR2 FQNENV.

The V call is TRBV9, the J call TRBJ2-5; D may be TRBD2 (7 bases). The V gene lost 0 bases and the J gene lost 4 bases, with 13 bases spanning the gap. This CDR3 region has 15 residues. Germline CDR1 is SGDLS and CDR2 is YYNGEE. CDR3 sequence reads: CASSVDGGARETQYF. The CDR3 DNA follows: TGTGCCAGCAGCGTAGATGGGGGGGCACGAGAGACCCAGTACTTC.

This clone was observed a handful of times. This chain links TRBV2 with TRBJ2-3; D is possibly TRBD2 (5 bases). CDR3 length: 14 residues. Trimming took off 7 bases at V and 6 bases at J, with 17 bases between the two ends. Germline assignment: CDR1 SNHLY and CDR2 FYNNEI. The CDR3 region is CASNYAGEQDTQYF. The CDR3, as DNA: TGTGCCAGCAACTACGCCGGGGAGCAGGATACGCAGTATTTT.